These T cell receptor beta chains were read from a single sample in a study of blood T cell repertoires in COVID-19. Data came from immunoSEQ multiplex PCR; TCRdb stores just in-frame clones and leaves some out. The repertoire holds just over 250,000 clones, with roughly 86% as singletons. Sequencing was done on a sample of peripheral blood. All receptors derive from a man in his forties who had recovered from COVID-19. Both conserved end residues are part of each CDR3.

CDR3aa	v_gene	j_gene
CASSLPPGQALPNYGYTF	TRBV3-1/TRBV3-2	TRBJ1-2
CASSPGFSAATDTQYF	TRBV7-7	TRBJ2-3
CATGGTANTGELFF	TRBV10-3	TRBJ2-2
CASSSPFTEAFF	TRBV28	TRBJ1-1
CSVEPGGVYTF	TRBV29-1	TRBJ1-2
CASSQLAGSSYEQYF	TRBV3-1/TRBV3-2	TRBJ2-7
CASSLAGQGTEKLFF	TRBV5-6	TRBJ1-4
CAWSLAGGASVGGYTF	TRBV30	TRBJ1-2
CASSQGPSPSETQYF	TRBV3-1/TRBV3-2	TRBJ2-5
CASSTRQHYGYTF	TRBV6-5	TRBJ1-2
CASSQRGGPWIQYF	TRBV7-2	TRBJ2-5
CASSWLAGSNTGELFF	TRBV7-8	TRBJ2-2
CASSNGGFTVETQYF	TRBV3-1/TRBV3-2	TRBJ2-5
CASSFQSSGRDEQFF	TRBV7-6	TRBJ2-1
CASSSWTGKQETQYF	TRBV27	TRBJ2-5
CASSRYAQDTQYF	TRBV7-6	TRBJ2-3
CASSLTTSNIQYF	TRBV12-3/TRBV12-4	TRBJ2-4
CALGGRAVYGYTF	TRBV30	TRBJ1-2
CASSQDLLPQETQYF	TRBV3-1/TRBV3-2	TRBJ2-5
CASSLGASQETQYF	TRBV18	TRBJ2-5
CASSPSGDRSSDTQYF	TRBV9	TRBJ2-3
CAASRGTFGYTF	TRBV6-5	TRBJ1-2
CASSPRRELCTGELFF	TRBV21-1	TRBJ2-2
CASSPGHPYNEQFF	TRBV18	TRBJ2-1
CASSLVGSLAGTDTQYF	TRBV7-2	TRBJ2-3
CASSLWTSGVQETQYF	TRBV7-7	TRBJ2-5
CASSFYQGFAYNSPLHF	TRBV28	TRBJ1-6
CASTSDEGATNYGYTF	TRBV7-9	TRBJ1-2
CATSLGTRGEKLFF	TRBV18	TRBJ1-4
CASSLGLPSTGELFF	TRBV5-4	TRBJ2-2
CASSSRGRVDEQYF	TRBV7-2	TRBJ2-7
CASSEVLAGSYNEQFF	TRBV6-4	TRBJ2-1
CASSSSRTGGETQYF	TRBV7-9	TRBJ2-5
CASSSPLGAGYGEQYF	TRBV6-6	TRBJ2-7
CASSTTVLYHGYTF	TRBV28	TRBJ1-2
CASSYSVGGSAKFF	TRBV6-5	TRBJ2-1